This T cell receptor beta chain was recorded in a study of blood T cell repertoires in COVID-19. Study at large: The study drew acute and convalescent COVID-19 samples from the United States, Italy and Spain. In each case, the material was cDNA or gDNA derived from T cells, B-cell-depleted T cells, or PBMCs.

Per the original data handling: Estimates of nucleated cell counts were drawn from the amplification of reference gene primers. The table came from immunoSEQ multiplex PCR; TCRdb's copy has only in-frame clones and leaves some out. V and J calls and clone size are copied from that table; D and trimming were computed from the DNA. The sample includes 90,000 or so clones, around 87% of them seen just once. Germline values: CDR1 SGHTA, CDR2 FQGTGA. The CDR3 extends over 15 amino acids. This clone was seen only once. Germline is not matched at one junction end, which may reflect a read error. This clonotype was obtained from a human donor in a cohort sampled during active COVID-19. V is TRBV7-3 and J is TRBJ2-1; 13 bases line up with TRBD2. Sequencing was carried out using peripheral blood. The CDR3 DNA is TGTGCCAGCAGCCTAACTAGCGGGGGGGCCTTTGAGCAGTTCTTC. Translating gives CASSLTSGGAFEQFF.